This T cell receptor (beta chain) was sequenced during a study of T-cell reconstitution after alpha-beta-depleted transplantation in children. Whole-study findings and limits: After transplant, high TCRbeta diversity at day 60 in some patients arose from surviving recipient T cells and thymic progenitors.

A library of TCRbeta sequences, prepared with unique molecular identifiers, was generated. Each CDR3 protein is one row after TCRdb ran MiXCR on the PCR reads. The table includes more than 300,000 distinct CDR3 sequences, about 17% detected once. The CDR3 runs to 13 residues. Trimming at V came to 1 base and at J to 7 bases, leaving 2 bases not matched to a gene. Germline-derived CDR1 and CDR2 are SGHTA and FQGNSA. This clonotype was seen at least ten times. Its antigen is as yet unknown. This specimen was PBMCs, mostly from graft donor cells, taken 360 days after TCRalphabeta/CD19-depleted stem cell transplant. The receptor was isolated from a male patient between 2 and 10 years old who had a stem cell transplant for acute lymphoblastic leukemia, so the T cells may come from the graft donor. The chain carries TRBV7-2 and TRBJ2-5; 8 bases fit TRBD2. CDR3 bases: TGTGCCAGCAGCTTAGAGGCGGGAGGGACCCAGTACTTC. Encoded protein: CASSLEAGGTQYF.